This entry lists 3 T cell receptor beta chains sequenced from one sample in a study of blood T cell repertoires in COVID-19. Profiled with immunoSEQ multiplex PCR; TCRdb holds only in-frame clones, not every one. The sample lists tens of thousands of clones, approximately 90% seen once, with about a sixth in the top ten. The material sequenced was peripheral blood. These receptors all come from a woman aged 25 to 39 in a cohort sampled during active COVID-19.

J is TRBJ2-1 and V is TRBV24-1; the match to TRBD2 covers 13 bases. Looked up from germline, CDR1 is KGHDR and CDR2 is SFDVKD. CDR3 length equals 15 residues. Trimming cost V 4 bases and J 8 bases; bases outside gene matches: 4. The CDR3 sequence is CATSEGLAGEDEQFF. CDR3 sequence (DNA): TGTGCCACCAGTGAAGGACTAGCGGGAGAGGATGAGCAGTTCTTC.

This clone came up once. The chain is built from TRBV4-1 and TRBJ2-5; TRBD2 aligns across 10 bases. Germline-derived CDR1 and CDR2 are MGHRA and YSYEKL. Losses at the gene ends were 4 bases for V and 0 bases for J; bases not matched to a gene: 5. CDR3 length equals 16 residues. The CDR3 DNA reads TGCGCCAGCAGCCCCCCGGGACTAGCGAACCAAGAGACCCAGTACTTC. Translated: CASSPPGLANQETQYF.

Written as DNA, the CDR3 is TGTGCCAGCTCCCCGACCGCTACAGGGGAAGGGACTGAAGCTTTCTTT. It is translated as CASSPTATGEGTEAFF. The chain has TRBV18 and TRBJ1-1, with 7 bases fitting TRBD1. The CDR3 extends over 16 amino acids. Trimming took 6 bases from V and 5 from J; bases not matched to a gene: 15. CDR1 KGHSH and CDR2 LQKENI come from the germline V gene.